Following are 4 T cell receptor beta chains from one sample sequenced in a study of T cell responses to AZD1222 COVID-19 vaccine. The assay was immunoSEQ multiplex PCR, and TCRdb's table has in-frame clones only and misses some. This sample has roughly 24,000 clones, with just over 85% found just once. Sequenced here: peripheral blood, sampled 28 days after the second AZD1222 dose. These receptor sequences come from an adult who received the AZD1222 COVID-19 vaccine.

The chain employs TRBV4-1 and TRBJ2-7, with 7 bases matching TRBD1. This CDR3 comprises 15 residues. J lost 4 bases, V lost 1 base, and 7 bases had no gene match. Germline CDR1 and CDR2: MGHRA and YSYEKL. The CDR3 here is CASSQVGQQKYEQYF. CDR3 coding DNA: TGCGCCAGCAGCCAAGTGGGACAGCAAAAATACGAGCAGTACTTC.

The rearrangement uses TRBV6-2 or TRBV6-3 and TRBJ2-5; weak D call: TRBD2 (5 bases). The germline V and J ends were trimmed by 0 bases and 4 bases, with 12 bases remaining between them. This CDR3 comprises 15 residues. The germline V gene encodes CDR1 MNHEY and CDR2 SVGEGT. The DNA for the CDR3 is TGTGCCAGCAGTTACTCGATGACGGGGTCAGAGACCCAGTACTTC. Amino acids: CASSYSMTGSETQYF.

The chain is built from TRBV5-1 and TRBJ2-6; a possible D gene is TRBD1 (5 bases). The CDR3 loop spans 15 amino acids. Germline V gene data show CDR1 as SGHRS and CDR2 as YFSETQ. The V and J ends lost 3 bases and 4 bases respectively, with 11 bases between them. The CDR3 DNA reads TGCGCCAGCAGCTCAGACAGTCCCGGGGCCAACGTCCTGACTTTC. This translates into CASSSDSPGANVLTF.

The gene calls are TRBV28 and TRBJ2-2; 12 bases align to TRBD2. The CDR3 spans 17 residues. V dropped 5 bases and J dropped 6; count of bases not matched to a gene: 10. Germline lookup yields CDR1 MDHEN and CDR2 SYDVKM. As DNA, the CDR3 is TGTGCCAGCAGTAACCTAGCGGGGGGGCGTTATCCCGGGGAGCTGTTTTTT. Protein product: CASSNLAGGRYPGELFF. The full variable domain, with the rest looked up from reference TRBV28 and TRBJ2-2, is DVKVTQSSRYLVKRTGEKVFLECVQDMDHENMFWYRQDPGLGLRLIYFSYDVKMKEKGDIPEGYSVSREKKERFSLILESASTNQTSMYLCASSNLAGGRYPGELFFGEGSRLTVL.